A selection of T cell receptor beta chains follows, all from one sample in a study of shared clonotypes between healthy human individuals. This table comes from immunoSEQ multiplex PCR, and its TCRdb copy is limited to in-frame clones, with some not included. The data show around 2,000,000 clones, roughly 91% seen once. The source material was naive CD8+ T cells from PBMCs. The receptor source for this set is a young man in good health. Some clones in this sample may be carry-over from other donors' samples. The CDR3 runs from the conserved cysteine through the conserved F or W. Each record gives: V gene, clone size, D gene, J gene, CDR3 protein, CDR3 DNA. A D gene is named only where the DNA matches it firmly. Clone size appears in some rows only: once, few, many, or a class for an expanded clone.

>TRBV6-1|.|.|TRBJ1-2
CASSTGYYGYTF
TGTGCCAGCAGCACGGGGTACTATGGCTACACCTTC
>TRBV7-9|.|TRBD2|TRBJ2-3
CASSWRLAGGDTDTQYF
TGTGCCAGCAGCTGGAGACTAGCGGGAGGGGACACAGATACGCAGTATTTT
>TRBV7-8|.|TRBD1|TRBJ1-3
CASSFGRGLSGNTIYF
TGTGCCAGCTCCTTCGGGAGGGGGCTTTCTGGAAACACCATATATTTT
>TRBV4-3|.|TRBD1|TRBJ2-7
CASSQDRGTASYEQYF
TGCGCCAGCAGCCAAGATAGAGGGACAGCCTCCTACGAGCAGTACTTC
>TRBV4-1|.|TRBD1|TRBJ2-7
CASSHGQGFLYEQYF
TGCGCCAGCAGCCATGGACAGGGTTTTTTGTACGAGCAGTACTTC
>TRBV7-9|.|.|TRBJ1-2
CASSFPGGNYGYTF
TGTGCCAGCAGCTTCCCCGGCGGAAACTATGGCTACACCTTC
>TRBV5-6|.|.|TRBJ1-1
CASSLGQSNTEAFF
TGTGCCAGCAGCTTGGGACAGTCGAACACTGAAGCTTTCTTT
>TRBV29-1|.|.|TRBJ2-1
CSVDSQSSYNEQFF
TGCAGCGTTGACTCTCAGAGCTCCTACAATGAGCAGTTCTTC
>TRBV6-1|once|.|TRBJ2-1
CASSEQMGAGALYNEQFF
TGTGCCAGCAGTGAGCAAATGGGGGCAGGGGCCCTTTACAATGAGCAGTTCTTC
>TRBV5-6|.|.|TRBJ2-1
CASSSPSVYEQFF
TGTGCCAGCAGCTCCCCTAGCGTCTATGAGCAGTTCTTC
>TRBV5-6|few|.|TRBJ1-1
CASSISGLGAFF
TGTGCCAGCAGCATCTCAGGTTTAGGAGCTTTCTTT
>TRBV11-2|.|TRBD2|TRBJ2-3
CASSPQIGLAGAADTQYF
TGTGCCAGCAGCCCCCAAATCGGACTAGCGGGAGCTGCAGATACGCAGTATTTT
>TRBV27|.|.|TRBJ2-1
CASSLSSLYGGHEQFF
TGTGCCAGCAGTTTATCCTCGCTGTATGGGGGCCATGAGCAGTTCTTC
>TRBV19|.|.|TRBJ2-7
CASSIGGNPSYEQYF
TGTGCCAGTAGTATAGGAGGGAATCCATCCTACGAGCAGTACTTC
>TRBV15|.|TRBD1|TRBJ2-7
CATRGPGQGGFEQYF
TGTGCCACCAGGGGGCCGGGACAGGGTGGTTTCGAGCAGTACTTC
>TRBV27|.|TRBD2|TRBJ2-1
CASSPSSGRVGNEQFF
TGTGCCAGCAGTCCATCTAGCGGGAGGGTGGGAAATGAGCAGTTCTTC
>TRBV9|.|.|TRBJ2-1
CASSGSSSNEQFF
TGTGCCAGCAGCGGTAGTAGTAGCAATGAGCAGTTCTTC
>TRBV6-1|.|TRBD2|TRBJ2-7
CASSDRTSGRVEQYF
TGTGCCAGCAGTGATAGGACTAGCGGGAGGGTCGAGCAGTACTTC
>TRBV27|.|.|TRBJ2-7
CASSQGPHEQYF
TGTGCCAGCAGTCAGGGCCCTCACGAGCAGTACTTC
>TRBV6-5|.|TRBD2|TRBJ2-2
CASSLAGEGTGELFF
TGTGCCAGCAGTTTAGCGGGAGAAGGCACCGGGGAGCTGTTTTTT
>TRBV5-6|once|.|TRBJ1-5
CASTGGPALVHNQPQHF
TGTGCCAGCACCGGGGGGCCCGCCCTCGTTCACAATCAGCCCCAGCATTTT
>TRBV27|.|TRBD1|TRBJ2-7
CASSAPGTGEYEQYF
TGTGCCAGCAGTGCCCCCGGGACAGGGGAATACGAGCAGTACTTC
>TRBV7-9|.|.|TRBJ2-1
CASSLGVLDNEQFF
TGTGCCAGCAGCTTGGGAGTTCTAGACAATGAGCAGTTCTTC
>TRBV13|.|.|TRBJ1-2
CASSPRRGVEDYGYTF
TGTGCCAGCAGCCCACGACGAGGTGTTGAAGACTATGGCTACACCTTC
>TRBV11-2|.|TRBD1|TRBJ1-1
CASRFRDRDSEAFF
TGTGCCAGCAGGTTTAGGGACAGGGACTCTGAAGCTTTCTTT
>TRBV14|.|.|TRBJ2-7
CASSQTRKKTSSGLEQYF
TGTGCCAGCAGCCAAACCCGGAAAAAAACTAGTAGCGGCCTGGAGCAGTACTTC
>TRBV28|.|TRBD2|TRBJ2-1
CASSFASGSGEQFF
TGTGCCAGCAGTTTCGCCAGCGGGAGCGGTGAGCAGTTCTTC
>TRBV4-2|.|.|TRBJ2-2
CASSQARFGGELFF
TGTGCCAGCAGCCAAGCCCGATTTGGCGGGGAGCTGTTTTTT
>TRBV4-3|.|.|TRBJ2-1
CASSRRLDYNEQFF
TGCGCCAGCAGCCGACGACTGGACTACAATGAGCAGTTCTTC
>TRBV30|once|.|TRBJ2-4
CAWRGLGGNIQYF
TGTGCCTGGCGGGGGCTAGGGGGGAACATTCAGTACTTC
>TRBV27|.|TRBD2|TRBJ2-1
CASSLGLADEQFF
TGTGCCAGCAGTTTAGGACTAGCGGATGAGCAGTTCTTC
>TRBV9|.|.|TRBJ2-7
CASSVALMEGGYEQYF
TGTGCCAGCAGCGTAGCTCTAATGGAAGGGGGATACGAGCAGTACTTC
>TRBV7-9|.|.|TRBJ2-1
CASSLPHFSRNEQFF
TGTGCCAGCAGCCTACCACACTTTAGTAGGAATGAGCAGTTCTTC
>TRBV7-6|.|.|TRBJ2-1
CASSSRYTRHEQFF
TGTGCCAGCAGCTCACGGTACACACGACATGAGCAGTTCTTC
>TRBV19|.|.|TRBJ1-5
CASSTTRTGIINPNQPQHF
TGTGCCAGTAGTACTACTAGGACCGGGATCATCAACCCAAATCAGCCCCAGCATTTT